This entry features one TCR beta chain sequence. This clonotype was counted only a few times. This clone's antigen is unknown. The input lacks base qualities; no much larger clone sits a single base away. The data were obtained in a study of T-cell reconstitution after alpha-beta-depleted transplantation in children (dated by TCRdb to the mid-2010s). At the level of the whole study: Using TCR repertoire profiling, the study followed T-cell immune reconstitution in a quantitative way in children after TCRalphabeta/CD19-depleted allogeneic hematopoietic cell transplantation.

Study-level results and caveats: Apparently early alphabetaT-cell count recovery about two months after transplant reportedly relied on only several hundred rapidly expanded clones derived from non-depleted graft cells. Hyperexpanded clone frequencies declined over subsequent months; after one year, T-cell counts and TCRbeta diversity were mostly attributed to newly produced T cells. In some patients, the high TCRbeta diversity seen at day 60 was put down to recipient T cells and intrathymic progenitors that had survived conditioning.

Its CDR3 holds 17 amino acids, cysteine through phenylalanine. The only DNA kept is the CDR3, 51 bases in frame from the first base. CDR1 and CDR2 were assigned from the germline V gene (reference sequence) as SEHNR and FQNEAQ. V is reduced by 5 bases and J by 1 base, leaving a spacing of 15 bases between them. The library came from PCR. The sequencer listed for this sample is Illumina HiSeq 2500. TCR libraries were prepared with molecular barcoding, using unique molecular identifiers to normalize TCRbeta repertoire quantification. The raw public data were reprocessed by TCRdb itself: fastp quality trimming at Q25, MiXCR clonotype calling, in-frame beta chains only. Rows are unified per CDR3 protein, each entry keeping the most common DNA and genes. This sample comprises 280,000 or so distinct CDR3 sequences, 9.5% to 13% of them detected only once. The ten largest clones represent around a quarter of the sample.

The sample's treatment or condition label is to be understood as: allogeneic hematopoietic cell transplantation with graft depleted of TCRalphabeta T cells and CD19 B cells. The children who served as transplant recipients had been given grafts of TCRalphabeta/CD19-depleted allogeneic hematopoietic cells. Sequenced material: peripheral blood, taken 180 days after TCRalphabeta/CD19-depleted stem cell transplant. This TCR was sampled from a male patient aged 2 to 9 who had a stem cell transplant for chronic granulomatous disease, so the T cells may come from the graft donor. Here the chain combines TRBV7-9 and TRBJ1-6, with no confident D gene call. The sequence in DNA is TGTGCCAGCAGCCCAGGATTAAGGGTTTCCTATAATTCACCCCTCCACTTT. Its protein product is CASSPGLRVSYNSPLHF.